This T cell receptor beta chain is from a study of shared clonotypes between healthy human individuals (dated by TCRdb to 2018 to 2021). About the investigation overall: The cohort comprised a couple of women and a few men aged 18 to 49 years. For each donor, CD4 naive and CD4 memory were each given three plates, CD8 naive was given two plates, and CD8 memory was given one plate. To estimate repertoire size and how much clonotypes are shared between individuals, the study performed deep sequencing of blood TCR repertoires from 4 to 6 healthy adults. To increase sequencing depth and limit assay-specific biases, different laboratories used diverse techniques to prepare libraries and sequence TCR repertoires. Each donor's leukapheresis produced roughly between roughly 0.85 and 9 billion PBMCs.

Remarks on this clone: Its antigen target is currently unknown. No qualities accompany the bases; no much larger clone lies one base away.

For the CD8 naive samples, CD45RO-negative cells were positively selected for CCR7, yielding a CD45RA+CCR7+ population from which TemRA cells were excluded. The donors were healthy, HIV-negative adults who had no recently reported acute infections or vaccinations. Only Caucasian adults living in Nashville, Tennessee, USA were represented among the donors. After blood collection by leukapheresis, PBMCs were isolated using Ficoll-Histopaque density gradient centrifugation and then cryopreserved in the vapor phase of liquid nitrogen. Analytical flow cytometry was used to check the purity and quantity of every magnetically sorted T cell population. From each sorted fraction, genomic DNA was isolated and quantified by UV absorbance on a Nanodrop 2000c. Results the study describes overall, beyond this receptor: Across four donors, roughly 5.1% of naive CD4, approximately 3.6% of naive CD8, 2% to 2.5% of memory CD4, and approximately 0.42% of memory CD8 clonotypes were shared. Estimated clonotype richness was generally larger for naive than for memory subsets. Rarefaction of sorted-subset datasets indicated incomplete sequencing despite the large sequencing depth. Sampling was restricted to blood, and TCR repertoires in tissues likely differ from the TCR repertoires found in blood. Because the study included a small number of donors, the genetic and exposure-history diversity represented was limited. Compared with non-shared clonotypes, the clonotypes found in all four sorted-subset donors had higher generation probabilities. Based on pairwise subsampling, the degree of clonotype sharing among donors was expected to be affected by sequencing depth.

Using the deep immunoSEQ assay, TCR CDR3 regions were amplified from genomic DNA by multiplex PCR. For each cell subset, the extracted genomic DNA was distributed evenly across all wells of several immunoSEQ 96-well plates, and each plate served as one replicate. For sorted subsets, each replicate PCR was loaded with 200 ng genomic DNA, equivalent to approximately 27,000 T cell genomes. Purified libraries were measured with a Qubit 3.0 fluorometer, size-checked on a Bioanalyzer 2100, and measured again with the KAPA Library Quantification kit. Every immunoSEQ 96-well plate was sequenced on a separate single-read 150-cycle Illumina NextSeq 550 flow cell. Concerning the study's data processing: Because the immunoSEQ output held only junctional sequences and lacked quality scores, the filtering could not match the filtering applied to full-length reads. To assign V/J genes and CDR3, sequences were annotated using PyIR, a Python wrapper for IgBLAST v1.9, with IMGT germline references. Reads with weak V/J assignments (E-value above 1e-6), missing CDR3, stop codons, out-of-frame junctions, or ambiguous translated residues were removed. V3J clonotypes were defined by identical inferred V gene, J gene, and CDR3 amino acid sequence. Percentage overlap between repertoires was calculated by dividing the number of shared unique clonotypes by the size of the smaller repertoire. Repertoire richness was assessed with RTK rarefaction, the Chao1 estimator, and Recon v2.1 estimates of unobserved clonotypes. OLGA was used to compute generation probabilities for all TCRbeta clonotypes that the gDNA method yielded from a handful of donors. TCRdb stores this immuneACCESS table with in-frame sequences only. Part of the clones is absent; in the studies checked, under half of the shortfall reflects unresolved V genes, and no reason is known for the rest. The V and J calls and clone size were taken over from that table, and D and trimming were inferred from the DNA. The sample table shows 1.5 million to 2.5 million clones, and just under 95% are seen once. The top ten clones comprise more than 0.9% of the sample.

There are 15 amino acids in the CDR3, from cysteine to phenylalanine inclusive. CDR3 DNA is the only sequence kept; it has 45 bases, read in frame from the first base. The CDR1 and CDR2 encoded by the germline V gene are MNHEY and SVGAGI. Trimming at the junction amounts to 0 bases on V and 6 bases on J, and the germline ends lie 12 bases apart. The chain employs TRBV6-5 and TRBJ2-1; tentative D gene TRBD2, with 5 bases matching. Sequenced material: naive CD8+ T cells sorted from blood. The sample's cell subset or site label, in plain terms: CD45RA+CCR7+. The clonotype originates from a man between 18 and 35 years old in good health. The nucleotides read TGTGCCAGCAGTTACTCCTCGTTTCGGGGCAATGAGCAGTTCTTC. The encoded protein is CASSYSSFRGNEQFF.